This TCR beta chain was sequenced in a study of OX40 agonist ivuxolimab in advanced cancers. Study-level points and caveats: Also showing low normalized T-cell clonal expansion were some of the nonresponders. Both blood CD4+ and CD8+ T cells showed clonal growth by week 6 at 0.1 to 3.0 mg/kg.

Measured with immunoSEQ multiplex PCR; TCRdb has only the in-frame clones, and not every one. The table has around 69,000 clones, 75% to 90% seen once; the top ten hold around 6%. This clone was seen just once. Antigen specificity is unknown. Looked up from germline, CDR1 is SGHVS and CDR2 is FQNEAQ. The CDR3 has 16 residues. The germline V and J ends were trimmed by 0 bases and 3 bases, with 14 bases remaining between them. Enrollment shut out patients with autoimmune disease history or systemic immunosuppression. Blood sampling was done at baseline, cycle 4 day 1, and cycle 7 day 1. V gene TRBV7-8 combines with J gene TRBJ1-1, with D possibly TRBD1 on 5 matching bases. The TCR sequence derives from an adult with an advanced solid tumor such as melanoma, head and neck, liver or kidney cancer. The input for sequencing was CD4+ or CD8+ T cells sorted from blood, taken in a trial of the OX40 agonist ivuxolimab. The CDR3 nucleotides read TGTGCCAGCAGCTTAGCGCGGGGGACGGGAGACACTGAAGCTTTCTTT. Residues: CASSLARGTGDTEAFF. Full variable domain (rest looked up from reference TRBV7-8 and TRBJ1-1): GAGVSQSPRYKVAKRGQDVALRCDPISGHVSLFWYQQALGQGPEFLTYFQNEAQLDKSGLPSDRFFAERPEGSVSTLKIQRTQQEDSAVYLCASSLARGTGDTEAFFGQGTRLTVV.